This T cell receptor (beta chain) was retrieved from a study of blood T cells in healthy people across ages. Points from the study as a whole: The percentage of naive T cells correlated strongly with TCR beta diversity. More naive CD4+ cells and higher diversity marked long-lived donors relative to aged donors.

V was shortened by 4 bases and J by 1 base, with 19 bases between the two germline ends. CDR3 size: 16 residues. CDR1 is DFQATT and CDR2 is SNEGSKA in the germline V gene (reference sequence). The use of a sample-barcoded 5' primer and a J-beta primer mix characterized a second PCR of 7 to 11 cycles. Each of the cDNA molecules was tagged by a template-switch adaptor with 12 random nucleotides. In TCRdb, the 5' RACE reads were re-called with MiXCR into one record per CDR3 protein. The sample has under 1,100,000 distinct CDR3 sequences, about 23% seen once. This clonotype has just a few counts. Its target is not known. The sample was also linked to a second study, of T cells of mothers and their children. That source adds: Nine systemically healthy Caucasian donors: three mothers, six children.

The clonotype originates from a girl aged 2 to 10 in good health. Sequenced input: blood. The chain links TRBV20-1 to TRBJ1-1, with D perhaps TRBD1 (5 bases). The CDR3 region has the DNA TGCAGTGCTACCGTTGAGGGAGTTGGGGGGAACACTGAAGCTTTCTTT. It codes for CSATVEGVGGNTEAFF.